The 14 T cell receptor beta chains listed next were all sequenced from one sample in a study of blood T cell repertoires in COVID-19. Using immunoSEQ multiplex PCR, the repertoire was profiled, and TCRdb retains in-frame clones only, with some absent. The repertoire holds around 130,000 clones, with roughly 90% as singletons. The sample taken for sequencing was peripheral blood. The receptors derive from a man between 45 and 60 years old with active or convalescent COVID-19.

This chain connects TRBV6-6 to TRBJ2-7; TRBD2 is a possible D gene (6 bases). V dropped 7 bases and J dropped 3 bases, with 13 bases sitting between them. This CDR3 is built from 13 residues. CDR1 is MNHNY and CDR2 is SVGAGI in the germline V gene (reference sequence). Here the CDR3 DNA reads TGTGCCAGCACCCGGGACTCCAACTACGAGCAGTACTTC. Translating it yields CASTRDSNYEQYF.

This clone was counted a single time. V gene TRBV5-1 combines with J gene TRBJ2-1; D not certain. Between the trimmed V and J ends, which lost 0 bases and 5 bases, there was a span of 12 bases. This CDR3 contains 15 residues. Germline CDR1 is SGHRS and CDR2 is YFSETQ. DNA for the CDR3: TGCGCCAGCAGCTTGGAACGCGGAGCGAACAATGAGCAGTTCTTC. This encodes CASSLERGANNEQFF.

The V gene is TRBV24-1, the J gene TRBJ2-1, with D tentatively TRBD1 (5 bases). Germline assignment: CDR1 KGHDR and CDR2 SFDVKD. V dropped 6 bases and J dropped 2 bases, with 13 bases sitting between them. The CDR3 contains 15 residues. CDR3 in amino acids: CATSRTDNPYNEQFF. CDR3 nucleotide sequence: TGTGCCACCAGTAGGACGGACAACCCCTACAATGAGCAGTTCTTC.

This chain joins TRBV4-1 and TRBJ1-2, with 10 bases aligning to TRBD1. The trim removed 2 bases at V and 6 bases at J, leaving 6 bases unmatched. Germline V lookup: CDR1 MGHRA, CDR2 YSYEKL. The CDR3 sequence is 15 residues long. This CDR3 is CASSQFDRGRDGYTF. The CDR3 DNA reads TGCGCCAGCAGCCAATTTGACAGGGGGCGCGATGGCTACACCTTC.

The chain uses TRBV11-2 and TRBJ1-1, with TRBD1 identical over 7 bases. The CDR3 covers 13 residues. The germline CDR1 and CDR2 sequences are SGHAT and FQNNGV. Trimming at V came to 3 bases and at J to 4 bases, leaving 2 bases not matched to a gene. This chain's CDR3 is CASSFRGATEAFF. DNA for the CDR3: TGTGCCAGCAGCTTCAGGGGGGCCACTGAAGCTTTCTTT.

DNA for the CDR3: TGTGCCAGCTCACCTAGCGGGAGATCGACAGATACGCAGTATTTT. This sequence encodes CASSPSGRSTDTQYF. This chain uses TRBV18 with TRBJ2-3; 9 bases are a match to TRBD2. CDR3 length: 15 residues. The V gene's germline CDR1 is KGHSH and CDR2 LQKENI. The ends lost 3 bases at V and 3 bases at J; junction bases unmatched: 4.

The chain couples TRBV18 to TRBJ2-7, with D tentatively TRBD1 (6 bases). Germline-derived CDR1 and CDR2 are KGHSH and LQKENI. V was cut by 2 bases and J by 6 bases, with 11 bases left in between. The CDR3 loop spans 13 amino acids. CDR3 sequence: CASSPDRTGEQYF. The CDR3 DNA sequence: TGTGCCAGCTCACCAGACAGGACTGGCGAGCAGTACTTC.

The chain carries TRBV6-4 and TRBJ1-5; 9 nucleotides agree with TRBD1. The CDR3 totals 15 residues. After removal of 7 bases from V and 1 base from J, the junction contained 5 bases not matched to a gene. From germline, CDR1 is MRHNA and CDR2 SNTAGT. The CDR3 DNA reads as TGTGCCAGCAAATCGGACAGGGGCAGCAATCAGCCCCAGCATTTT. Residues: CASKSDRGSNQPQHF.

This clone has just a few counts. The rearrangement joins TRBV5-1 to TRBJ1-1; tentative D call: TRBD1 (5 bases). Germline loops: CDR1 SGHRS, CDR2 YFSETQ. V was trimmed by 0 bases and J by 7 bases, leaving 10 bases between them. The CDR3 totals 13 residues. CDR3 protein: CASSLVSGGEAFF. DNA of the CDR3: TGCGCCAGCAGCTTGGTATCGGGGGGTGAAGCTTTCTTT.

V usage is TRBV27 and J usage is TRBJ2-7; D is perhaps TRBD2 (6 bases). Per the germline V gene, CDR1 is MNHEY and CDR2 is SMNVEV (reference sequence). Between the trimmed V and J ends, which lost 5 bases and 5 bases, there was a span of 16 bases. The CDR3 sequence is 14 residues long. CDR3 region: CASSKDPGTDEQYF. The CDR3 bases are TGTGCCAGCAGTAAGGACCCTGGGACTGACGAGCAGTACTTC.

The V and J genes are TRBV27 and TRBJ1-1; 10 bases are shared with TRBD1. Germline V CDR1 and CDR2: MNHEY, SMNVEV (reference sequence). The CDR3 totals 19 residues. The J segment lost 1 base and the V segment lost 7 bases, leaving 18 bases of the junction unmatched. The CDR3 coding sequence is TGTGCCAGCAAACCGGGACAGGGGCTTTTTAACTTTAGGAACACTGAAGCTTTCTTT. The encoded protein is CASKPGQGLFNFRNTEAFF.

V and J are TRBV7-2 and TRBJ1-3, with D tentatively TRBD1 (5 bases). Trimming cost V 3 bases and J 4 bases, with 13 bases left between them. In germline, CDR1 is SGHTA, CDR2 FQGNSA. This CDR3 is built from 15 residues. The CDR3 region is CASSLQGGSGNTIYF. The CDR3 nucleotides read TGTGCCAGCAGCTTGCAGGGTGGATCAGGAAACACCATATATTTT.

The rearrangement joins TRBV10-2 to TRBJ1-6, with unresolved D. V was clipped by 2 bases and J by 1 base, with 12 bases between them. The CDR3 extends over 17 amino acids. Germline V gene lookup returns CDR1 WSHSY and CDR2 SAAADI. The CDR3, as DNA: TGCGCCAGCAGTGAGGCGCGGGGTGGGTCCTATAATTCACCCCTCCACTTT. Translated, it gives CASSEARGGSYNSPLHF.

This clone came up once. The chain carries TRBV7-9 and TRBJ2-2; D remains unclear. Trimming removed 4 bases from V and 5 bases from J, with 11 bases in between. Germline CDR1 SEHNR, CDR2 FQNEAQ (reference sequence). The CDR3 contains 14 residues. The CDR3 here is CASSSGITTGELFF. The CDR3 nucleotides are TGTGCCAGCAGCTCGGGTATTACGACCGGGGAGCTGTTTTTT.